The next 9 T cell receptor beta chains were all read from a single sample in a study of cytomegalovirus exposure and HLA in healthy donors (TCRdb year 2017). Library method: the immunoSEQ multiplex PCR assay. For the multiplex PCR, a mixture combining 60 forward primers for TCR Vbeta segments and 13 reverse primers for TCR Jbeta segments was used. The immuneACCESS repertoire file appears here via TCRdb, limited to in-frame rearrangements. These files lack a portion of the clones; in checked studies, under half of the deficit traces to unresolved V genes, and the cause of the others is not known. Counted in this sample were tens of thousands of clones; roughly 69% of them appeared once. In total, the top ten clones hold roughly 6.8% of the sample. The sample comprised PBMCs. These receptor sequences come from a woman aged 25 to 39 in good health and CMV-seronegative.

The CDR3 region has the DNA TGTGCCAGCAGCTCCAACAGGGGGCGAGAGACCCAGTACTTC. Its translation is CASSSNRGRETQYF. The rearrangement joins TRBV11-1 to TRBJ2-5, with 9 nucleotides matching TRBD1. In germline, CDR1 is SGHAT, CDR2 FQDESV (reference sequence). Unmatched junction bases numbered 4, after V lost 4 bases and J lost 4 bases. The CDR3 covers 14 residues.

The V and J genes are TRBV7-2 and TRBJ2-7, with TRBD2 identical over 12 bases. The junction had 4 bases not matched to a gene; V was cut back by 4 bases and J by 3 bases. The CDR3 covers 15 residues. The germline CDR1 and CDR2 sequences are SGHTA and FQGNSA. The CDR3 region is CASSSQTSGSYEQYF. The CDR3 DNA sequence: TGTGCCAGCAGCTCCCAGACTAGCGGGAGCTACGAGCAGTACTTC.

CDR3 loop: CASRMGRGQGNYGYTF. In DNA, the CDR3 is TGTGCCAGCAGGATGGGAAGGGGACAGGGAAACTATGGCTACACCTTC. The V call is TRBV2, the J call TRBJ1-2; 9 bases line up with TRBD1. CDR3 length: 16 residues. Trimming cost V 6 bases and J 2 bases; bases outside gene matches: 10. The germline gives CDR1 SNHLY, CDR2 FYNNEI.

This clone was seen only a few times. V gene TRBV7-9 combines with J gene TRBJ1-1, with 7 bases lining up with TRBD1. Germline V gene sequence: CDR1 SEHNR, CDR2 FQNEAQ (reference sequence). The length of the CDR3 is 13 residues. V was pared by 3 bases and J by 8 bases, with 6 bases of the junction left unmatched. CDR3 sequence: CASSFLSQGEAFF. The CDR3 DNA sequence: TGTGCCAGCAGCTTTTTGTCACAGGGGGAAGCTTTCTTT.

The CDR3 loop is CASSPGGQGGTYEQYF. The CDR3 nucleotides read TGTGCCAGCAGCCCGGGTGGACAAGGCGGGACCTACGAGCAGTACTTC. The chain links TRBV5-4 to TRBJ2-7; D is possibly TRBD2 (6 bases). Trimming pared 4 bases from V and 2 bases from J, leaving 19 bases between. Germline V CDR1 and CDR2: SGHNT, YYREEE (reference sequence). The CDR3 runs 16 residues.

This sequence joins TRBV6-5 and TRBJ2-7; TRBD1 matches at 9 bases. Germline CDR1 and CDR2: MNHEY and SVGAGI. V shed 8 bases and J 2 bases; nucleotides not matched to a gene: 7. The CDR3 totals 14 residues. The CDR3 sequence is CASGTRDRAYEQYF. In nucleotides, the CDR3 is TGTGCCAGCGGAACCCGGGACAGGGCCTACGAGCAGTACTTC.

The chain is built from TRBV10-2 and TRBJ2-7; possibly TRBD1 for D (6 bases). Germline V gene lookup returns CDR1 WSHSY and CDR2 SAAADI. There are 16 residues in the CDR3. The ends were cut back, 6 bases at V and 0 bases at J, with 18 bases in the middle. The CDR3 loop reads CASSGPQGASSYEQYF. CDR3 sequence (DNA): TGCGCCAGCAGCGGCCCACAGGGAGCCTCCTCCTACGAGCAGTACTTC.

The rearrangement uses TRBV4-3 and TRBJ1-5, with D maybe TRBD1 (5 bases). The CDR3 spans 14 residues. Germline CDR1 is LGHNA and CDR2 is YSLEER. Trimming removed 0 bases from V and 9 bases from J, with 12 bases in between. CDR3 DNA sequence: TGCGCCAGCAGCCAAGATAGACAGATCCTGCCCCAGCATTTT. The encoded protein is CASSQDRQILPQHF.

This sequence joins TRBV28 and TRBJ1-2, with unresolved D. The ends were cut back, 5 bases at V and 3 bases at J, with 4 bases in the middle. The CDR3 runs 11 residues. Germline CDR1 and CDR2: MDHEN and SYDVKM. CDR3 coding DNA: TGTGCCAGCAGTGCGTACTATGGCTACACCTTC. It specifies CASSAYYGYTF.